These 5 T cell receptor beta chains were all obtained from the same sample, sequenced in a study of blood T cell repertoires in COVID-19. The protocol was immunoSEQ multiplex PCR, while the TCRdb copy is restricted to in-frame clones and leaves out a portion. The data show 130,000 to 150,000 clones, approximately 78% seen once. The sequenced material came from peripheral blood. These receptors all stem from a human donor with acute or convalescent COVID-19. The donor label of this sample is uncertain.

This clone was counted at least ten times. The CDR3 DNA is TGTGCCAGTAGAATCCGGGACAGGGACTTAGGCTCTGGAAACACCATATATTTT. This codes for CASRIRDRDLGSGNTIYF. The chain couples TRBV19 to TRBJ1-3, with 9 bases fitting TRBD1. Looked up from germline, CDR1 is LNHDA and CDR2 is SQIVND (reference sequence). V lost 6 bases, J lost 0 bases, and 12 bases stayed unmatched. The length of the CDR3 is 18 residues.

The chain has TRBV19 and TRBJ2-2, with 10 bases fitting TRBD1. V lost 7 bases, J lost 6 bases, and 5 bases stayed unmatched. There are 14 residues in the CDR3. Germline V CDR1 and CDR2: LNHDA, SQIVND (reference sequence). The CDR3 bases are TGTGCCAGTACCGGGACAGGGGCCCCCGGGGAGCTGTTTTTT. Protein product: CASTGTGAPGELFF.

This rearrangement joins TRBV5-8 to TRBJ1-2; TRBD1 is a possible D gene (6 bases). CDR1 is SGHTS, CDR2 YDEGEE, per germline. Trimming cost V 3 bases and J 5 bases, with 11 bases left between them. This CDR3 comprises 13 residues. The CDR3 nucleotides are TGTGCCAGCAGCTCGACAGGCCTTTATGGCTACACCTTC. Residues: CASSSTGLYGYTF.

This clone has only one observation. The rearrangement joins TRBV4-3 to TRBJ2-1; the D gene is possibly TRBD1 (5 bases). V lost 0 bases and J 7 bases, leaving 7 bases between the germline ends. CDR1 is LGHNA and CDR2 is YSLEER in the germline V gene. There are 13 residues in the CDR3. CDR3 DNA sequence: TGCGCCAGCAGCCAAGACAGGGCGAATGAGCAGTTCTTC. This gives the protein CASSQDRANEQFF.

As DNA, the CDR3 is TGCGCCAGCAGCCATGGACAGGGGTTAGCCAAAAACATTCAGTACTTC. Protein: CASSHGQGLAKNIQYF. This sequence joins TRBV4-1 and TRBJ2-4; TRBD1 matches at 9 bases. The V and J ends lost 3 bases and 0 bases, in that order; junction bases with no gene match: 3. The CDR3 length is 16 residues. The germline gives CDR1 MGHRA, CDR2 YSYEKL.